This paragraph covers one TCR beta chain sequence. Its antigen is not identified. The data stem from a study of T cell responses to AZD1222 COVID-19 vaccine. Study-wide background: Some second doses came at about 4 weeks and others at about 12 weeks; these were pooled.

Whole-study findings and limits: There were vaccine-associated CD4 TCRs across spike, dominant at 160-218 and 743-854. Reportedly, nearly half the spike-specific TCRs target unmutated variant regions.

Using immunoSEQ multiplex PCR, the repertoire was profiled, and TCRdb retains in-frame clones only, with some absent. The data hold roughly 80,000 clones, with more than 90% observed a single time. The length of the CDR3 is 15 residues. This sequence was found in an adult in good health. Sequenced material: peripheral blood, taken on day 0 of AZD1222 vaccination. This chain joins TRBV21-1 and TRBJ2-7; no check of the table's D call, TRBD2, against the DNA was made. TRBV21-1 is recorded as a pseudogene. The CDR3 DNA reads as TGTGCCAGCAGCAAGGGGAGCGGGCCTCGCTTCGAGCAGTACTTC. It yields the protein CASSKGSGPRFEQYF.